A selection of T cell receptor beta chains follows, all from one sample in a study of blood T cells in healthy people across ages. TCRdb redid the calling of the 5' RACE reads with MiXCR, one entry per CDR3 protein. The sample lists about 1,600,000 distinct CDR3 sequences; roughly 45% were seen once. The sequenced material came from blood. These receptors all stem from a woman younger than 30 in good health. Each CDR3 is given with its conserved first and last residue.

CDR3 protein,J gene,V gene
CASSFLTSQETQFF,NA,TRBV27
CASSLSPLTYKQYF,TRBJ2-5,TRBV7-2
CASSLGLQGANEQFF,TRBJ2-1,TRBV13
CASSNLPGAKNIQYF,TRBJ2-4,TRBV6-5
CASKGGNEQYF,TRBJ2-7,TRBV6-6
CASAGTMNTEAFF,TRBJ1-1,TRBV6-6
CASSQDEGVWRAEQFF,TRBJ2-1,TRBV4-1
CASRPSTGGNSGANVLTF,TRBJ2-6,TRBV28
CAISEAAGVNYGYTF,TRBJ1-2,TRBV10-3
CAISDSGEGGSYEQYF,TRBJ2-7,TRBV10-3
CASSSFWTGGFFHYGYTF,TRBJ1-2,TRBV12-3/TRBV12-4
CASSQVHLAAYQETQYF,TRBJ2-5,TRBV4-1
CSASGEGGADGYTF,TRBJ1-2,TRBV20-1
CASSLAPRAEDSPLHF,TRBJ1-6,TRBV7-2
CSAREGTEVVADTQYF,TRBJ2-3,TRBV20-1
CASSVNIVGQETQYF,TRBJ2-5,TRBV5-1
CASSFNRGPYEQYF,TRBJ2-7,TRBV6-5
CASSRDYLPDTQYF,TRBJ2-3,TRBV27
CASSGYRDNLYEQYF,TRBJ2-7,TRBV6-1
CASRDGGQYF,TRBJ2-7,TRBV2
CASGQGSGGHTF,TRBJ1-2,TRBV2
CASSGPNKSNYGYTF,TRBJ1-2,TRBV7-6
CAINRNMRDEQFF,TRBJ2-1,TRBV10-3
CAISESRSSLNYGYTF,TRBJ1-2,TRBV10-3
CASSLWGNLNYGYTF,TRBJ1-2,TRBV28
CASSLGEGTGSPLHF,TRBJ1-6,TRBV7-2
CASSARLAGGTGTQYF,TRBJ2-3,TRBV9
CASSGPARGNYEQYF,TRBJ2-7,TRBV28
CSVEADRAYEQYF,TRBJ2-7,TRBV29-1
CASSQDPGSDEQFF,TRBJ2-1,TRBV3-1
CASSLIGTLYGYTF,TRBJ1-2,TRBV12-3/TRBV12-4
CASSLAPAGQRDTQYF,TRBJ2-3,TRBV27
CASSFAGTSGPYEQYF,TRBJ2-7,TRBV27
CASSPSGNQPQHF,TRBJ1-5,TRBV18
CASSRLYSNQPQHF,TRBJ1-5,TRBV6-5
CSVEDRGTSGSPAIYNEQFF,TRBJ2-1,TRBV29-1
CASSGTGLSYEQYF,TRBJ2-7,TRBV6-1
CASSQTGASEQYF,NA,TRBV2
CADKGRASEQYF,TRBJ2-7,TRBV7-4
CSASLAGGHLVDTQYF,TRBJ2-3,TRBV20-1
CASSQDPGQQTQYF,TRBJ2-3,TRBV4-1
CASSLGTGVSDTQYF,TRBJ2-3,TRBV3-1
CASSEAGGPFYEQYF,TRBJ2-7,TRBV2
CASTEGVGLTSPYEQYF,TRBJ2-7,TRBV6-1
CASSLNRGYTF,TRBJ1-2,TRBV7-2
CASSKTQGPDTQYF,TRBJ2-3,TRBV28
CASSGAVPAEEQYF,TRBJ2-7,TRBV2
CATSDASGELSGANVLTF,TRBJ2-6,TRBV24-1
CASSDSPYNEQFF,TRBJ2-1,TRBV6-4
CAWSLFAGLAKNIQYF,TRBJ2-4,TRBV30
CASKLGRFAYEQYF,TRBJ2-7,TRBV6-5
CATTSGGATDTQYF,TRBJ2-3,TRBV2
CASSEALTSSTDTQYF,TRBJ2-3,TRBV2
CSVRAPPLAGEMGIYTQYF,TRBJ2-3,TRBV29-1
CASSSRGDLEQYF,NA,TRBV5-1
CASSPAPGLAGGIHEQYF,TRBJ2-7,TRBV27
CASSVAGGSDTQYF,TRBJ2-3,TRBV6-6
CSVDGSSSYNEQFF,TRBJ2-1,TRBV20-1
CASSPTGSGSYEQYF,TRBJ2-7,TRBV11-1
CASSVVERPGEKLFF,TRBJ1-4,TRBV9